These 3 T cell receptor beta chains were all obtained from the same sample, sequenced in a study of tumor and adjacent non-tumor tissue in lung cancer. This sample's RNA came from whole unsorted tissue. More than 3 cm separated this lung sample from the edge of the tumor. TCRbeta libraries were built with three rounds of nested PCR, modified from ARM-PCR. TCRdb fed the multiplex PCR reads into MiXCR, producing one record per CDR3 protein. Here the sample spans 45,000 to 65,000 distinct CDR3 sequences, 74% being singletons. Material for sequencing was distant non-tumor lung tissue. These receptors all come from a woman aged 60-75 years with non-small cell lung cancer.

As concerns this clonotype: The CDR3 does not close with the conserved phenylalanine or tryptophan, likely indicating a read error. V is TRBV6-2 or TRBV6-3 and J is TRBJ2-1, with unresolved D. Germline CDR1 reads MNHEY; CDR2 reads SVGEGT. CDR3 size: 14 residues. The CDR3 is CASSPAVSYSEQFS. The CDR3 DNA sequence: TGTGCCAGCAGTCCCGCGGTTTCCTACAGTGAGCAGTTCTCC.

The sample holds one count of this clonotype. Since a much larger clone is just one base distant, this may be a read error. The rearrangement joins TRBV28 to TRBJ2-3; 8 nucleotides line up with TRBD2. This CDR3 has 15 residues. Germline CDR1 MDHEN, CDR2 SYDVKM. The DNA of the CDR3 is TGTGCCAGCGAGGAGGCGGGGGGCGGAGCAGATACGCGGTATTTT. Its translation is CASEEAGGGADTRYF. Variable domain in full (rest from reference TRBV28 and TRBJ2-3): DVKVTQSSRYLVKRTGEKVFLECVQDMDHENMFWYRQDPGLGLRLIYFSYDVKMKEKGDIPEGYSVSREKKERFSLILESASTNQTSMYLCASEEAGGGADTRYFGPGTRLTVL.

With regard to this clonotype: A junction end diverges from the germline sequence, so it may reflect a read error. The V and J genes are TRBV6-2 or TRBV6-3 and TRBJ2-3; no definite D call. Per the germline V gene, CDR1 is MNHEY and CDR2 is SVGEGT. The length of the CDR3 is 13 residues. CDR3 coding DNA: TGTGCCAGCAGTTACGAGATAGCAGATACGCACTATTTT. It yields the protein CASSYEIADTHYF.